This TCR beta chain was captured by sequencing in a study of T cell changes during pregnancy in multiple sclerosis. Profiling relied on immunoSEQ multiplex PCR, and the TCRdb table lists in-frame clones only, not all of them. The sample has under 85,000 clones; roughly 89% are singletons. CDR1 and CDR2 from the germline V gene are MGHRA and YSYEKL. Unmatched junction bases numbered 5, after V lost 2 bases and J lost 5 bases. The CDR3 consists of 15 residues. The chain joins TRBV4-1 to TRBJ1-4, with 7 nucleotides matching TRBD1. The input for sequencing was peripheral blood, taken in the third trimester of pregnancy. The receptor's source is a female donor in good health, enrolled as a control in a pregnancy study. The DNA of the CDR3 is TGCGCCAGCAGCCAACCGACAGGGCGGAATGAAAAACTGTTTTTT. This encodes CASSQPTGRNEKLFF.